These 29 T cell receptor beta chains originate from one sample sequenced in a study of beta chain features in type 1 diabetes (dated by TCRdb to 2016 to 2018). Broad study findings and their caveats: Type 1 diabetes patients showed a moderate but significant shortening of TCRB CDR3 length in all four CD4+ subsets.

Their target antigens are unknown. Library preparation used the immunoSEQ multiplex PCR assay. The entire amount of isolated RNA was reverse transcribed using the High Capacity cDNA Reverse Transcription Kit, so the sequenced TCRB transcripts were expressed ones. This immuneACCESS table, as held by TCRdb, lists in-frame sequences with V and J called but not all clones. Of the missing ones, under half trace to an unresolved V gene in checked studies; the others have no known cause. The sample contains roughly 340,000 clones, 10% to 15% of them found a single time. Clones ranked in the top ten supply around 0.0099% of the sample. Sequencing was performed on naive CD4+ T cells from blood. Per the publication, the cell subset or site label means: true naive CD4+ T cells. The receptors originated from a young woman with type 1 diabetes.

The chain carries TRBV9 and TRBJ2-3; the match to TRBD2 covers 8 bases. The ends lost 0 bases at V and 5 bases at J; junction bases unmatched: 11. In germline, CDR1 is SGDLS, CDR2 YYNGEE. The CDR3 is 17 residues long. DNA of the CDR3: TGTGCCAGCAGCGTAGCTCCCGGGGGGGCCCGGGGAGATACGCAGTATTTT. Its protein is CASSVAPGGARGDTQYF.

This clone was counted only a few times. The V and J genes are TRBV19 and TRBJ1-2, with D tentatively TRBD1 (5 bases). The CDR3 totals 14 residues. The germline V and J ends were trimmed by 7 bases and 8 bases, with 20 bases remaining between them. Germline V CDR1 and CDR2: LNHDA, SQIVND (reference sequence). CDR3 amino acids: CASTTGRVNVGYTF. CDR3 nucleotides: TGTGCCAGTACTACGGGCAGGGTAAACGTCGGCTACACCTTC.

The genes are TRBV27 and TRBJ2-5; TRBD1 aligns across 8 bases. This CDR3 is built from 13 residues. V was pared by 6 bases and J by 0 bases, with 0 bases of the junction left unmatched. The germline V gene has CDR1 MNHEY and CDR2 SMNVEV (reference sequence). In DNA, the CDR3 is TGTGCCAGCAGGACAGGGGACCAAGAGACCCAGTACTTC. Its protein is CASRTGDQETQYF.

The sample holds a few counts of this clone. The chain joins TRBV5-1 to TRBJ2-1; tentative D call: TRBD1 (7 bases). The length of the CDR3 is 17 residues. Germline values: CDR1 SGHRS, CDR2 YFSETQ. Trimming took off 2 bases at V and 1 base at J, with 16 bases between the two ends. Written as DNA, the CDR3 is TGCGCCAGCAGCTTTGGGGAGGACAGGCCTTCCTACAATGAGCAGTTCTTC. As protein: CASSFGEDRPSYNEQFF.

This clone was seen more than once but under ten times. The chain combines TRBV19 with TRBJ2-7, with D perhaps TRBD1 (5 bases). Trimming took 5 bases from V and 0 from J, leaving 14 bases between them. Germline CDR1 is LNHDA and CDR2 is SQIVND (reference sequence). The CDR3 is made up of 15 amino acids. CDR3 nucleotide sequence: TGTGCCAGTAGTGTAGGACACTCGTCCTCCTACGAGCAGTACTTC. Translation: CASSVGHSSSYEQYF.

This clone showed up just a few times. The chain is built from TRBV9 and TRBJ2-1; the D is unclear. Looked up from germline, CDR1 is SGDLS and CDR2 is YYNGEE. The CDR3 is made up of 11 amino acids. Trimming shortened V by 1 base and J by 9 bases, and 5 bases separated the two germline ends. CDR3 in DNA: TGTGCCAGCAGCGTAACTGGTGAGCAGTTCTTC. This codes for CASSVTGEQFF.

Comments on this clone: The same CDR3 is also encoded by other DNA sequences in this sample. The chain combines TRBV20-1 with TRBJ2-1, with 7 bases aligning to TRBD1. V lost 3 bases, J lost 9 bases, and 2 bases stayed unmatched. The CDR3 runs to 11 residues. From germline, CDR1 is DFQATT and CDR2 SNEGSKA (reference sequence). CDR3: CSARAGGEQFF. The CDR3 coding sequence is TGCAGTGCTAGGGCAGGGGGTGAGCAGTTCTTC.

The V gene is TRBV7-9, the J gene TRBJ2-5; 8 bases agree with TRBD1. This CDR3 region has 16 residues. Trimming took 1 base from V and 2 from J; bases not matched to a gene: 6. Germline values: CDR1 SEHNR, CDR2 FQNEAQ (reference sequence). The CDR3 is CASSLVGTGRQETQYF. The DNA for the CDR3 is TGTGCCAGCAGCTTAGTTGGGACAGGCAGACAAGAGACCCAGTACTTC. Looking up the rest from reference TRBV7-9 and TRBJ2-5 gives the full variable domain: DTGVSQNPRHKITKRGQNVTFRCDPISEHNRLYWYRQTLGQGPEFLTYFQNEAQLEKSRLLSDRFSAERPKGSFSTLEIQRTEQGDSAMYLCASSLVGTGRQETQYFGPGTRLLVL.

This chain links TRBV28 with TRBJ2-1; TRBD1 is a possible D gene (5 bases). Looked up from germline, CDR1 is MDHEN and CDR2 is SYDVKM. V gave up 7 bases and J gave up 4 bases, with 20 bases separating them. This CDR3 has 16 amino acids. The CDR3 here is CASMSRTKISYNEQFF. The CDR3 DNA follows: TGTGCCAGCATGAGTAGGACAAAAATCTCGTACAATGAGCAGTTCTTC.

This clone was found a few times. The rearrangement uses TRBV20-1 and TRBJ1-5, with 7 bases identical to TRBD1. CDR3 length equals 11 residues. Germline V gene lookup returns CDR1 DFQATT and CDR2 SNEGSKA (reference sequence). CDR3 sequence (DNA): TGCAGGAGACAGGGTTGTCAGCCCCAGCATTTT. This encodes CRRQGCQPQHF.

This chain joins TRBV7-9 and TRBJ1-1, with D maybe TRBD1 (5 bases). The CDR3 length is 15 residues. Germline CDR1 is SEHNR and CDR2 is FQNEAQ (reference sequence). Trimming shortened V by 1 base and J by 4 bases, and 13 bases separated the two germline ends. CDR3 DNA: TGTGCCAGCAGCTTAGGACCGGGGGGAGGCACTGAAGCTTTCTTT. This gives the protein CASSLGPGGGTEAFF. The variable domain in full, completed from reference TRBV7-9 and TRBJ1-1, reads DTGVSQNPRHKITKRGQNVTFRCDPISEHNRLYWYRQTLGQGPEFLTYFQNEAQLEKSRLLSDRFSAERPKGSFSTLEIQRTEQGDSAMYLCASSLGPGGGTEAFFGQGTRLTVV.

The DNA for the CDR3 is TGCGCCAGCAGCCAACCGGGACAGGCAAGGGGGTCCTACGAGCAGTACTTC. Translation: CASSQPGQARGSYEQYF. The J gene is TRBJ2-7, the V gene TRBV4-3; 8 bases agree with TRBD1. Looked up from germline, CDR1 is LGHNA and CDR2 is YSLEER. Germline trimming cut 2 bases from V and 1 base from J; bases unmatched to any gene: 10. The CDR3 runs to 17 residues.

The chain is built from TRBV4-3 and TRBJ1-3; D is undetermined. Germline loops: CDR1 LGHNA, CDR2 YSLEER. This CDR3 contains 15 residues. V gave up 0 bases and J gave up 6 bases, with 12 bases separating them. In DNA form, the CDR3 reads TGCGCCAGCAGCCAAGATCTAGTCCGTGCAAACACCATATATTTT. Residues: CASSQDLVRANTIYF.

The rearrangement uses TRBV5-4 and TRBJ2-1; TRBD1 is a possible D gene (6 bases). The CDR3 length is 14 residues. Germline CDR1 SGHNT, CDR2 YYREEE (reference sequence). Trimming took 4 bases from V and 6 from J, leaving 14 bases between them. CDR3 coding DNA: TGTGCCAGCAGCAGCATCACAGGGTTCAATGAGCAGTTCTTC. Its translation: CASSSITGFNEQFF.

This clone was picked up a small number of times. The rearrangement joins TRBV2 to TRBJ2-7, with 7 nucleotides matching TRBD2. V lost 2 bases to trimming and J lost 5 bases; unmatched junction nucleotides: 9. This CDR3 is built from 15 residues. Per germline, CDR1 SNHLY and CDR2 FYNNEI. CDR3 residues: CASSEFLGGINEQYF. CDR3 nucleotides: TGTGCCAGCAGTGAATTCCTGGGAGGGATCAACGAGCAGTACTTC.

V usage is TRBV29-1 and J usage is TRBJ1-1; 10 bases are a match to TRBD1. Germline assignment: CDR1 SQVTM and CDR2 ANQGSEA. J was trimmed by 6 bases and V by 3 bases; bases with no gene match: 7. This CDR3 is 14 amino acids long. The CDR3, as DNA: TGCAGCGTTGATTCGACAGGGGGCGTTTCTGAAGCTTTCTTT. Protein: CSVDSTGGVSEAFF.

The CDR3 protein is CASSGDSKYEQYF. The DNA of the CDR3 is TGCGCCAGCAGCGGGGACTCAAAATACGAGCAGTACTTC. The rearrangement joins TRBV5-1 to TRBJ2-7; TRBD2 might be the D (6 bases). CDR1 is SGHRS, CDR2 YFSETQ, per germline. CDR3 length: 13 amino acids. With 4 bases removed from V and 4 bases from J, the gap between germline ends came to 12 bases. Supplemented by reference TRBV5-1 and TRBJ2-7, the full variable domain reads KAGVTQTPRYLIKTRGQQVTLSCSPISGHRSVSWYQQTPGQGLQFLFEYFSETQRNKGNFPGRFSGRQFSNSRSEMNVSTLELGDSALYLCASSGDSKYEQYFGPGTRLTVT.

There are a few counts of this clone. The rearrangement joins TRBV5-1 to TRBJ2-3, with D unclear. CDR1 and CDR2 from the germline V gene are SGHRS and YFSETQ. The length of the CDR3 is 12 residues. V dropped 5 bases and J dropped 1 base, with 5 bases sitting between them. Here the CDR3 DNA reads TGCGCCAGCAGTCGGGGCACAGATACGCAGTATTTT. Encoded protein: CASSRGTDTQYF. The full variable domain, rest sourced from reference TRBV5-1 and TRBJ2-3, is KAGVTQTPRYLIKTRGQQVTLSCSPISGHRSVSWYQQTPGQGLQFLFEYFSETQRNKGNFPGRFSGRQFSNSRSEMNVSTLELGDSALYLCASSRGTDTQYFGPGTRLTVL.

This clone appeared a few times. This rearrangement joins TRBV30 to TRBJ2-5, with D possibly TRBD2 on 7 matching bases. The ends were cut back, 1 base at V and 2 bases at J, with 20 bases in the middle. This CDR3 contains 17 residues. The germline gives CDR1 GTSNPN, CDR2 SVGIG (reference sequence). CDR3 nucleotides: TGTGCCTGGAGTGACCCTCCCGGCGGGGGCCGACAAGAGACCCAGTACTTC. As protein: CAWSDPPGGGRQETQYF.

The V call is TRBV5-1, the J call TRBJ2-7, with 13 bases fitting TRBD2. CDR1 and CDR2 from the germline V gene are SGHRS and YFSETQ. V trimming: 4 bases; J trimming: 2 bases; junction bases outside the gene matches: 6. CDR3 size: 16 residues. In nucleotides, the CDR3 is TGCGCCAGCAGCGCCGCCGGGACTAGCGGGGCCTACGAGCAGTACTTC. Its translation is CASSAAGTSGAYEQYF.

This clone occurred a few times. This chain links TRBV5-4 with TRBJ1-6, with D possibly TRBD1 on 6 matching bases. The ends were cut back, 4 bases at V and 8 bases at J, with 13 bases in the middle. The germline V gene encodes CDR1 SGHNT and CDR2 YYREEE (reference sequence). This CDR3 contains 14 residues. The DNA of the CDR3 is TGTGCCAGCAGCCCGAGGGGGGGGCATTCACCCCTCCACTTT. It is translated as CASSPRGGHSPLHF.

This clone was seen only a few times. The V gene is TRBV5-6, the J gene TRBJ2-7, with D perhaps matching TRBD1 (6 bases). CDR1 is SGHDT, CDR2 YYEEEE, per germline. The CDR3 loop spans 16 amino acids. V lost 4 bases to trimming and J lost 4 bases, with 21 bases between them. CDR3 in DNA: TGTGCCAGCAGCCCCCCGGTGGGCAGGGGTAGGTACGAGCAGTACTTC. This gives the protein CASSPPVGRGRYEQYF.

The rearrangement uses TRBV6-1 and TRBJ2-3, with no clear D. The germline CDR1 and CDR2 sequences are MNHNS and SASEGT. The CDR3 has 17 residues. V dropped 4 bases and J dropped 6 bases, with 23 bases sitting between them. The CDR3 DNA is TGTGCCAGCAGTGCCGGCGGTCGGCCATCCGCGATTGATACGCAGTATTTT. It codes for CASSAGGRPSAIDTQYF.

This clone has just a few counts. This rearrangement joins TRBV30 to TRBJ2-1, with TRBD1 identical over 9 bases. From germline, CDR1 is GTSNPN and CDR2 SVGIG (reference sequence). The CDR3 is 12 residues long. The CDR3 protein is CASGQGYNEQFF. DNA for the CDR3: TGTGCATCGGGACAGGGTTACAATGAGCAGTTCTTC.

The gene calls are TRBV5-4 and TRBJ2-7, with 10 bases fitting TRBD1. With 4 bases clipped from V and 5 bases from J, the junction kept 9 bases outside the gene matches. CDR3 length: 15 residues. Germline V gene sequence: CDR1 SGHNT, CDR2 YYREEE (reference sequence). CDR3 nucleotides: TGTGCCAGCAGCCAACCGGGACAGGGGAGGCACGAGCAGTACTTC. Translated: CASSQPGQGRHEQYF.

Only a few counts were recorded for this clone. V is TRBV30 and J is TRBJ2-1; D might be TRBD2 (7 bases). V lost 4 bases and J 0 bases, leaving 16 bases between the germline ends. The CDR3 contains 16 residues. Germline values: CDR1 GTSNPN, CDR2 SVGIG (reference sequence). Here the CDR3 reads CAWKLRGGLSYNEQFF. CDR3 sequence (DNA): TGTGCCTGGAAGTTAAGGGGGGGACTCTCCTACAATGAGCAGTTCTTC.

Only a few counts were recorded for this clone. This CDR3 is CASNRGNQPQHF. The CDR3 region has the DNA TGTGCCAGCAATAGGGGTAATCAGCCCCAGCATTTT. The chain carries TRBV2 and TRBJ1-5; a possible D gene is TRBD1 (5 bases). From germline, CDR1 is SNHLY and CDR2 FYNNEI. This CDR3 region has 12 residues. V was cut by 7 bases and J by 4 bases, with 8 bases left in between.

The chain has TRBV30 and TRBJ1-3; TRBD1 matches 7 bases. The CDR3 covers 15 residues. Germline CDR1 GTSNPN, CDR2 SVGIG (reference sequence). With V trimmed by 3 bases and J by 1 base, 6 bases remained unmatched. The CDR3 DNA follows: TGTGCCTGGAGAGAAACAGGGGTTTCTGGAAACACCATATATTTT. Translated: CAWRETGVSGNTIYF.

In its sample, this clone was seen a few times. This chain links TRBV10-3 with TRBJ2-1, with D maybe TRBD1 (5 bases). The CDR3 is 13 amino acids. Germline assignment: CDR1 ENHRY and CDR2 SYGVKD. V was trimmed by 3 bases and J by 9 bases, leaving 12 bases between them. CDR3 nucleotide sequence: TGTGCCATCAGTGACCTGAATAGGGGTGAGCAGTTCTTC. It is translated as CAISDLNRGEQFF.